These 20 T cell receptor beta chains were sequenced from one sample in a study of CD8 T cells in ankylosing spondylitis. TCRdb re-derived calls from the 5' RACE reads in MiXCR, one entry per CDR3 protein. The table has approximately 210,000 distinct CDR3 sequences, 9.5% to 15% seen once. Sequenced: blood, either unsorted or a sorted T cell fraction (not recorded which). These receptors all stem from a male donor with ankylosing spondylitis or in good health (not recorded which).

The chain is built from TRBV12-3 or TRBV12-4 and TRBJ1-2; 9 bases fit TRBD1. The CDR3 spans 15 residues. The V segment lost 4 bases and the J segment 7 bases; nucleotides outside the gene matches: 10. CDR3 nucleotides: TGTGCCAGCAGTTCGCAAGGACAGGGGATCTCTGGCTACACCTTC. Amino acids: CASSSQGQGISGYTF.

The chain employs TRBV13 and TRBJ1-1; 7 nucleotides agree with TRBD1. The CDR3 length is 14 residues. Germline V lookup: CDR1 PRHDT, CDR2 FYEKMQ (reference sequence). After removal of 5 bases from V and 4 bases from J, the junction contained 7 bases not matched to a gene. CDR3: CASSNRGKSTEAFF. DNA of the CDR3: TGTGCCAGCAGCAACAGGGGTAAGAGCACTGAAGCTTTCTTT.

The chain uses TRBV6-5 and TRBJ1-1; TRBD1 matches 11 bases. V gave up 4 bases and J gave up 10 bases; unmatched junction bases: 8. The CDR3 length is 14 residues. From germline, CDR1 is MNHEY and CDR2 SVGAGI. The chain's CDR3 is CASSWTGGSRGAFF. Here the CDR3 DNA reads TGTGCCAGCAGTTGGACAGGGGGCTCCAGAGGAGCTTTCTTT.

This chain joins TRBV3-1 and TRBJ2-3; D remains unclear. The V gene lost 0 bases and the J gene lost 5 bases, with 12 bases spanning the gap. The CDR3 is 15 residues long. Germline values: CDR1 LGHDT, CDR2 YNNKEL (reference sequence). The CDR3 region has the DNA TGTGCCAGCAGCCAAGATTTCGAGGAAAGAGATACGCAGTATTTT. Its protein product is CASSQDFEERDTQYF.

This clonotype was recorded many times. This chain uses TRBV11-2 with TRBJ1-5, with 9 bases lining up with TRBD1. After removal of 2 bases from V and 4 bases from J, the junction contained 6 bases not matched to a gene. The CDR3 spans 16 residues. CDR1 SGHAT and CDR2 FQNNGV come from the germline V gene. DNA of the CDR3: TGTGCCAGCAGCTTATCATCCGGGACAGGGAATCAGCCCCAGCATTTT. Amino acids: CASSLSSGTGNQPQHF.

At least ten counts were recorded for this clonotype. V gene TRBV5-6 combines with J gene TRBJ1-5; tentative D call: TRBD1 (5 bases). The CDR3 consists of 13 residues. Trimming stripped 3 bases from V and 7 bases from J, with 11 bases between. CDR1 and CDR2 (germline): SGHDT, YYEEEE. CDR3 nucleotide sequence: TGTGCCAGCAGCTACTCCGGGGACCAGCCCCAGCATTTT. This encodes CASSYSGDQPQHF.

This clonotype has a count of ten or more. The V call is TRBV27, the J call TRBJ2-2; possible D gene TRBD2, 6 bases. The CDR3 has 15 residues. CDR1 and CDR2 from the germline V gene are MNHEY and SMNVEV (reference sequence). The V end lost 2 bases, the J end lost 5 bases, and 12 bases lay between the germline ends. Here the CDR3 reads CASSLGQGGTGELFF. The CDR3 DNA is TGTGCCAGCAGTTTAGGGCAGGGAGGAACCGGGGAGCTGTTTTTT.

The chain joins TRBV27 to TRBJ2-5; D uncertain. V lost 2 bases to trimming and J lost 5 bases, with 6 bases between them. This CDR3 is 12 amino acids long. Germline CDR1 is MNHEY and CDR2 is SMNVEV (reference sequence). CDR3 sequence: CASSLIPETQYF. CDR3 nucleotides: TGTGCCAGCAGTTTAATCCCGGAGACCCAGTACTTC.

This clonotype was seen more than once but under ten times. The rearrangement joins TRBV9 to TRBJ2-7; D is perhaps TRBD2 (6 bases). The germline gives CDR1 SGDLS, CDR2 YYNGEE. The CDR3 is 15 amino acids. V lost 3 bases to trimming and J lost 3 bases, with 16 bases between them. Here the CDR3 DNA reads TGTGCCAGCAGCGCCCGGGACTCCAAACACTACGAGCAGTACTTC. Translated, it gives CASSARDSKHYEQYF.

The chain couples TRBV6-1 to TRBJ2-2; D gene ambiguous. This CDR3 region has 16 residues. Trimming took off 8 bases at V and 5 bases at J, with 21 bases between the two ends. CDR1 and CDR2 (germline): MNHNS, SASEGT. The CDR3 loop is CASGPRAPIRTGELFF. The CDR3 nucleotides read TGTGCCAGCGGCCCTCGGGCTCCCATTAGGACCGGGGAGCTGTTTTTT.

This rearrangement joins TRBV27 to TRBJ2-7, with TRBD2 as a possible D gene (5 bases). V was shortened by 4 bases and J by 3 bases, with 13 bases between the two germline ends. CDR3 length: 14 amino acids. The V gene's germline CDR1 is MNHEY and CDR2 SMNVEV (reference sequence). The CDR3 sequence: CASSSGDGNYEQYF. CDR3 nucleotides: TGTGCCAGCAGTTCAGGAGACGGGAACTACGAGCAGTACTTC.

This clonotype was observed a few times. This chain links TRBV5-1 with TRBJ2-7; TRBD2 matches at 7 bases. Germline V CDR1 and CDR2: SGHRS, YFSETQ. The ends lost 0 bases at V and 3 bases at J; junction bases unmatched: 3. The CDR3 extends over 14 amino acids. The CDR3 DNA sequence: TGCGCCAGCAGCTTGGTCGGGGAGGGCTACGAGCAGTACTTC. The encoded protein is CASSLVGEGYEQYF.

This clonotype was seen repeatedly, ten times or more. V gene TRBV2 combines with J gene TRBJ1-1; 11 bases align to TRBD1. CDR3 size: 14 residues. Germline-derived CDR1 and CDR2 are SNHLY and FYNNEI. The V segment lost 5 bases and the J segment 3 bases; nucleotides outside the gene matches: 2. In DNA, the CDR3 is TGTGCCAGCAGTAGGACAGGGGGCGACACTGAAGCTTTCTTT. Its protein product is CASSRTGGDTEAFF.

This sequence joins TRBV6-2 or TRBV6-3 and TRBJ2-1; D is unclear. CDR1 and CDR2 (germline): MNHEY, SVGEGT. Trimming stripped 0 bases from V and 6 bases from J, with 6 bases between. CDR3 length equals 13 residues. The CDR3 DNA follows: TGTGCCAGCAGTTACTCTGGGATCAATGAGCAGTTCTTC. The encoded protein is CASSYSGINEQFF.

The V call is TRBV6-1, the J call TRBJ2-1; 11 nucleotides align to TRBD2. Germline CDR1 MNHNS, CDR2 SASEGT. This CDR3 comprises 16 residues. The ends lost 6 bases at V and 3 bases at J; junction bases unmatched: 7. The CDR3 DNA follows: TGTGCCAGCAGCCATCCGGGACTAGCGGTCTACAATGAGCAGTTCTTC. It yields the protein CASSHPGLAVYNEQFF.

This clonotype was detected a few times. The genes are TRBV20-1 and TRBJ2-7, with TRBD2 matching over 9 bases. CDR1 is DFQATT, CDR2 SNEGSKA, per germline (reference sequence). This CDR3 region has 15 residues. Losses at the gene ends were 5 bases for V and 0 bases for J; bases not matched to a gene: 8. Written as DNA, the CDR3 is TGCAGTGCTCAACCGGGACTAGCTAGCTCCTACGAGCAGTACTTC. Protein sequence: CSAQPGLASSYEQYF.

This clonotype turned up a few times. The chain recombines TRBV7-2 with TRBJ2-7; 7 bases fit TRBD2. Germline V lookup: CDR1 SGHTA, CDR2 FQGNSA. V trimming: 3 bases; J trimming: 1 base; junction bases outside the gene matches: 6. The CDR3 spans 15 residues. The CDR3 DNA follows: TGTGCCAGCAGCTTCACGGGGGGACCTTCCTACGAGCAGTACTTC. This encodes CASSFTGGPSYEQYF.

This chain uses TRBV18 with TRBJ2-7, with TRBD1 matching over 9 bases. Unmatched junction bases numbered 7, after V lost 5 bases and J lost 2 bases. In germline, CDR1 is KGHSH, CDR2 LQKENI. The CDR3 has 15 amino acids. The CDR3 spells CASSAGTGSPYEQYF. The CDR3 DNA reads as TGTGCCAGCTCAGCTGGGACAGGGTCTCCCTACGAGCAGTACTTC.

This clonotype was recorded many times. V gene TRBV27 combines with J gene TRBJ1-1; TRBD1 matches 7 bases. CDR3 size: 15 residues. The junction had 6 bases not matched to a gene; V was cut back by 0 bases and J by 5 bases. The germline gives CDR1 MNHEY, CDR2 SMNVEV (reference sequence). The CDR3: CASSLSATGITEAFF. Here the CDR3 DNA reads TGTGCCAGCAGTTTATCCGCGACAGGGATTACTGAAGCTTTCTTT.

This clonotype was detected ten times or more. This chain joins TRBV12-3 or TRBV12-4 and TRBJ2-6, with TRBD1 matching 8 bases. Unmatched junction bases numbered 10, after V lost 6 bases and J lost 0 bases. The CDR3 is 18 residues long. The CDR3 here is CASRPPTGGSSGANVLTF. The DNA of the CDR3 is TGTGCCAGCAGACCCCCTACAGGGGGATCCTCTGGGGCCAACGTCCTGACTTTC.